This TCR beta chain is drawn from a study of blood T cell repertoires in COVID-19 (dated by TCRdb to 2020 to 2022). For context, the study as a whole: Samples covering the acute and convalescent phases of COVID-19 were provided by collaborators in the United States, Italy and Spain. The material from the prospective study consisted of cDNA or gDNA derived from T cells, B-cell-depleted T cells, or PBMCs. The dataset comprised deeply sampled blood TCRbeta repertoires from subjects exposed to, actively infected with, or recovered from COVID-19. The repertoires were made available in a free public database intended to serve as a resource for research on the immune response to SARS-CoV-2. The samples were drawn from the first 160 participants of the ongoing ImmuneRACE study and from 1,200 or so subjects provided by 6 global collaborators. A de-identified subject ID, COVID-19 status, age in years and sex were almost always included in the sample metadata. Where HLA class I and class II types were available, the types were taken from metadata supplied by the sample provider, not from assay-based typing. Paper-wide results and their limitations: The amount of clinical and demographic metadata varied by source and participant and was provided uncurated.

The immunoSEQ Assay, a bias-controlled multiplex PCR, was used to amplify TCRbeta CDR3 regions from genomic DNA. Processing in the source paper ran as follows. Nucleated cell counts per sample were estimated from amplification of reference gene primers within the assay. To quantify the absolute abundance of each unique TCRbeta CDR3 rearrangement, sequence reads were collapsed and filtered. Productive Simpson clonality was computed per sample as the square root of Simpson's diversity index over productive rearrangements. The source is immuneACCESS, and TCRdb retained only in-frame sequences with V and J called. Part of the clones is not carried over; for the studies checked, unresolved V genes explain less than half of this, and the remainder is unexplained. V and J calls and clone size are copied from that table; D and trimming were computed from the DNA. The sample table holds fewer than 600,000 clones, of which approximately 88% were seen once. The ten biggest clones cover 1.5% to 2% of the sample.

Concerning this clone: Its recognized antigen is unknown. Per-base quality was not reported, and no clone a single base away is much larger than it.

Enrolling through a virtual design, the prospective study's participants ranged in age from roughly 18 to 95 years and lived across approximately 25 United States geographic areas. Cohort assignment in the prospective study relied on participant-reported clinical history from a screening survey and a study questionnaire. For ImmuneRACE Cohort 3, a participant was defined as recovered based on two consecutive negative NP/OP PCR tests, clearance by a healthcare professional, or resolution of symptoms. In the prospective study, whole blood, serum and a nasopharyngeal or oropharyngeal swab were collected from each participant by mobile phlebotomists. Participants in the prospective study had the option to provide additional blood draws and questionnaires over a roughly two-month period. Before DNA extraction, prospective study blood samples were shipped either frozen or at room temperature. The germline V gene (reference sequence) sets CDR1 to SEHNR and CDR2 to FQNEAQ. V sheds 4 bases and J sheds 3 bases, leaving 10 bases between their ends. Reading from cysteine to phenylalanine, the CDR3 counts 14 amino acids. Just the 42-base CDR3 DNA is kept, in frame starting at base 1.

The rearrangement joined TRBV7-9 to TRBJ1-5; the D segment could be TRBD1, given 6 matching bases. Source material: PBMCs or T cells enriched from blood (not recorded which). The sequence derives from a woman in her thirties or forties who had recovered from COVID-19. DNA sequence: TGTGCCAGCAGCTCCGGACAGCTCAATCAGCCCCAGCATTTT. It is translated as CASSSGQLNQPQHF.